This T cell receptor beta chain stems from a study of CXCR3-negative and CXCR3-positive naive CD8 T cells. The germline CDR1 and CDR2 sequences are SQVTM and ANQGSEA. This CDR3 is 14 amino acids long. Within the CD8+ T cell compartment, naive cells were CD45RO-CCR7+CD27+CD95-. Remarks on this clonotype: Its antigen remains unknown.

The study, taken as a whole, reports: Comparably high diversity marked both naive subsets, whereas memory CD8+ cells had much lower diversity.

Libraries were UMI-labeled 5' RACE TRB cDNA. After re-calling the 5' RACE reads, TCRdb lists one entry per CDR3 protein, DNA absent. The listing contains around 24,000 distinct CDR3 sequences. This chain connects TRBV29-1 to TRBJ2-5. The sample was naive CXCR3- CD8+ T cells from blood. This sample's subset: CD45RO-CCR7+CD27+CD95- naive CD8+ T cells lacking CXCR3 (TNR3-). This receptor was obtained from a human donor in good health. Some clones in this sample may be carry-over from other donors' samples. The CDR3: CSVEDLGKQETQYF.